This TCR beta chain was identified during a study of blood T cell repertoires in COVID-19. The overall study: The origin of the acute and convalescent COVID-19 samples was the United States, Italy and Spain. Sources were T cells, B-cell-depleted T cells, or PBMCs; the material itself was cDNA or gDNA.

The germline gives CDR1 SGHNT, CDR2 YENEEA. Deletions cut 3 bases from V and 6 bases from J, with 13 bases between. The CDR3 covers 14 residues. Study processing details: Amplification from reference gene primers served as the basis for estimated nucleated cell counts. Profiling relied on immunoSEQ multiplex PCR, and the TCRdb table lists in-frame clones only, not all of them. V and J calls and clone size come straight from that table; D and trimming were deduced from the DNA. The sample holds about 87,000 clones, roughly 86% seen once. Sequencing was carried out using peripheral blood. V gene TRBV11-3 combines with J gene TRBJ2-3, with D possibly TRBD2 on 7 matching bases. The TCR comes from a man between 40 and 49 years old with acute or convalescent COVID-19. The CDR3 region is CASSLRGPGDTQYF. Here the CDR3 DNA reads TGTGCCAGCAGCTTGCGGGGGCCCGGGGATACGCAGTATTTT.